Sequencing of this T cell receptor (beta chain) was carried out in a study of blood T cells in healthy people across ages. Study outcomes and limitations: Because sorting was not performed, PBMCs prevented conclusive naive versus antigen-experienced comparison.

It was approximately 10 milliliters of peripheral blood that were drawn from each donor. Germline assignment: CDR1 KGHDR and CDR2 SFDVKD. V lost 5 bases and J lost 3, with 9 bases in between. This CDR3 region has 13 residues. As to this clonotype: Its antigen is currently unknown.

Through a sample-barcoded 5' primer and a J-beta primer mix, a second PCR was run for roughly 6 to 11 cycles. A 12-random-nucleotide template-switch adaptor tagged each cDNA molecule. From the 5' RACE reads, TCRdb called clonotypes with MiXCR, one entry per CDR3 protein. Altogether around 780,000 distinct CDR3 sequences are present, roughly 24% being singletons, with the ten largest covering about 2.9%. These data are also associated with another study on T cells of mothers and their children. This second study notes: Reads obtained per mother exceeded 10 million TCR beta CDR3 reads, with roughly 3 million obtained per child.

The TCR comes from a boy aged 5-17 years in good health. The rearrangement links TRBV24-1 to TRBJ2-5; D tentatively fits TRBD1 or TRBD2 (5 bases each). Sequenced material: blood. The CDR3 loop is CATSVGREETQYF. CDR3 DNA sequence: TGTGCCACCAGTGTGGGACGCGAAGAGACCCAGTACTTC.